This T cell receptor beta chain was found in a study of blood T cell repertoires in COVID-19. Study background: Collection of acute and convalescent COVID-19 samples took place in the United States, Italy and Spain. T cells, B-cell-depleted T cells, or PBMCs provided the cDNA or gDNA that served as material.

The assay was immunoSEQ multiplex PCR, and TCRdb's table has in-frame clones only and misses some. The sample contains about 260,000 clones, around four fifths of which appear only once. The CDR3 covers 14 residues. Per the germline V gene, CDR1 is LNHDA and CDR2 is SQIVND (reference sequence). V was trimmed by 2 bases and J by 9 bases, leaving 14 bases between them. This clone was counted a few times. The chain carries TRBV19 and TRBJ2-1, with D perhaps matching TRBD2 (6 bases). Sequencing was carried out using peripheral blood. The receptor was isolated from a man between 60 and 75 years old who had recovered from COVID-19. In nucleotides, the CDR3 is TGTGCCAGTAGTATAACGGGAGCTCAAGGTGAGCAGTTCTTC. The encoded protein is CASSITGAQGEQFF.